One T cell receptor (beta chain) is described in this entry. The data stem from a study of cytomegalovirus exposure and HLA in healthy donors. Vbeta (60) and Jbeta (13) primers were used in the PCR. The assay was immunoSEQ multiplex PCR, and TCRdb's table has in-frame clones only and misses some. The sample shows around 40,000 clones, over 60% of them seen only once. V was clipped by 5 bases and J by 0 bases, with 17 bases between them. Looked up from germline, CDR1 is SGHVS and CDR2 is FQNEAQ. The CDR3 loop spans 17 amino acids. The chain links TRBV7-8 to TRBJ1-3; D not certain. The receptor was derived from a man aged 35 to 55 in good health and CMV-seronegative. Sequencing input: PBMCs. The CDR3 DNA is TGTGCCAGCAGCCGACTTCCCGGGATATACTCTGGAAACACCATATATTTT. This gives the protein CASSRLPGIYSGNTIYF. The full variable domain, its missing parts supplied by reference TRBV7-8 and TRBJ1-3, is GAGVSQSPRYKVAKRGQDVALRCDPISGHVSLFWYQQALGQGPEFLTYFQNEAQLDKSGLPSDRFFAERPEGSVSTLKIQRTQQEDSAVYLCASSRLPGIYSGNTIYFGEGSWLTVV.